This passage covers 6 T cell receptor beta chains from one sample sequenced in a study of response to subunit inactivated influenza vaccine. TCRdb fed the RT-PCR reads into MiXCR, producing one record per CDR3 protein. The data hold 630,000 or so distinct CDR3 sequences, with about a sixth observed a single time. This specimen was PBMCs from blood, taken 12 days after vaccination. The receptors come from a man aged 45 to 65 who received an inactivated influenza vaccine.

The table lists this clonotype with many counts. This chain connects TRBV10-3 to TRBJ2-5, with TRBD1 as a possible D gene (6 bases). With 2 bases removed from V and 1 base from J, the gap between germline ends came to 8 bases. This CDR3 has 14 amino acids. Germline loops: CDR1 ENHRY, CDR2 SYGVKD. The CDR3 spells CAISELGGQETQYF. CDR3 in DNA: TGTGCCATCAGTGAGCTAGGGGGCCAAGAGACCCAGTACTTC.

The gene calls are TRBV12-3 or TRBV12-4 and TRBJ1-3; TRBD1 matches 9 bases. Losses at the gene ends were 5 bases for V and 5 bases for J; bases not matched to a gene: 7. This CDR3 is built from 15 residues. For the CDR3, the DNA is TGTGCCAGCAGTGAAAACACAGGGGGCAGAAACACCATATATTTT. This encodes CASSENTGGRNTIYF.

This clonotype was found a few times. This rearrangement joins TRBV12-3 or TRBV12-4 to TRBJ1-1; D is ambiguous. CDR3 length equals 13 residues. Trimming took 4 bases from V and 11 from J, leaving 17 bases between them. The CDR3 DNA reads TGTGCCAGCAGTTCCTCGGGCTCCCCGGGGGCTTTCTTT. Translation gives CASSSSGSPGAFF.

A remark on this clonotype: Lacking the conserved final phenylalanine or tryptophan, this CDR3 likely reflects a read error. V is TRBV6-6 and J is TRBJ1-1; D remains unclear. Germline V gene data show CDR1 as MNHNY and CDR2 as SVGAGI (reference sequence). This CDR3 is 13 amino acids long. The V end was cut by 6 bases, the J end by 2 bases, with 10 bases between. CDR3 region: CASSLRGNTEAFL. CDR3 sequence (DNA): TGTGCCAGCAGCCTCCGGGGAAACACTGAAGCTTTCTTA.

The chain joins TRBV5-1 to TRBJ2-3; TRBD2 aligns across 8 bases. V shed 6 bases and J 3 bases; nucleotides not matched to a gene: 9. The CDR3 contains 15 residues. Germline V gives CDR1 SGHRS, CDR2 YFSETQ. In DNA, the CDR3 is TGCGCCAGCAACCCCCGGGGGGGCCGAACAGATACGCAGTATTTT. Its protein product is CASNPRGGRTDTQYF.

This clonotype was seen a handful of times. The genes are TRBV7-2 and TRBJ2-6; D not resolved. CDR3 length equals 16 residues. CDR1 SGHTA and CDR2 FQGNSA come from the germline V gene. Trimming left V 6 bases short and J 3 bases short, with 15 bases between. This CDR3 reads CASRSRRSGGANVLTF. For the CDR3, the DNA is TGTGCCAGCAGATCTCGACGGTCTGGTGGGGCCAACGTCCTGACTTTC.